This section outlines one T cell receptor beta chain sequence together with its context. This entry comes from a study of cytomegalovirus exposure and HLA in healthy donors. The PCR had 60 Vbeta and 13 Jbeta primers. Data came from immunoSEQ multiplex PCR; TCRdb stores just in-frame clones and leaves some out. In the table there are roughly 230,000 clones, 70% to 90% of which are singletons. The CDR3 runs to 14 residues. Trimming took 4 bases from V and 7 from J; bases not matched to a gene: 5. CDR1 and CDR2 (germline): MGHDK, SYGVNS. This sequence joins TRBV25-1 and TRBJ1-5; 9 bases agree with TRBD1. This sequence originates from a girl aged 2-15 years in good health and CMV-seronegative. Specimen: PBMCs. CDR3 DNA sequence: TGTGCCAGCAGTGGAACAGGGGGCAGACAGCCCCAGCATTTT. This sequence encodes CASSGTGGRQPQHF.